A selection of T cell receptor beta chains follows, all from one sample in a study of T cells in Graves' hyperthyroidism and ophthalmopathy. TCRdb itself ran the multiplex PCR reads through MiXCR, one entry per CDR3 protein. This table has approximately 560,000 distinct CDR3 sequences, around 14% appearing once. The specimen was blood. The receptors derive from a woman aged 30 to 39 with Graves' hyperthyroidism. Both conserved end residues are part of each CDR3. D genes are given only for firm matches. Expanded clones get a size class; other rows say once, few or many, or leave the size out.

.	TRBJ2-5	.	TRBV6-2/TRBV6-3	TGTGCCAGCAGTTACTCCAGGCTTGGGACCCAGTACTTC	CASSYSRLGTQYF
.	TRBJ2-1	many	TRBV5-1	TGTGCCAGCAGCTTTAGCGGAAGCTCCTACAATGAGCAGTTCTTC	CASSFSGSSYNEQFF
.	TRBJ2-7	.	TRBV7-8	TGTGCCAGCAGTCAAAACAGGGACCACGAGCAGTACTTC	CASSQNRDHEQYF
TRBD1	TRBJ2-1	.	TRBV4-2	TGTGCCAGCAGCCAGGATGACAGGGGAATTGAAAATGAGCAGTTCTTC	CASSQDDRGIENEQFF
.	TRBJ2-3	.	TRBV24-1	TGTGCCACCAGTGATCTTCCCCTTCCGGGTCGGACAGATACGCAGTATTTT	CATSDLPLPGRTDTQYF
TRBD1	TRBJ1-3	many	TRBV7-8	TGTGCCAGCAGCTCCGGGACAGGCAGCGTCTCTGGAAACACCATATATTTT	CASSSGTGSVSGNTIYF
.	TRBJ1-2	.	TRBV12-3/TRBV12-4	TGTGCCAGCAGTTTAGGAGGTGGGATGGGGTACGGCTACACCTTC	CASSLGGGMGYGYTF
TRBD2	TRBJ2-5	.	TRBV10-3	TGTGCCATCAGTGCGGGGGGGCTGGCAGGAGAGACCCAGTACTTC	CAISAGGLAGETQYF
TRBD2	TRBJ2-1	.	TRBV28	TGTGCCAGCAGTTCCCATTATTCCCTAGCGGGACGATACAATGAGCAGTTCTTC	CASSSHYSLAGRYNEQFF
TRBD1	TRBJ2-2	few	TRBV12-3/TRBV12-4	TGTGCCAGCAGGGACAGGGAAGAAGGGGGGGAGCTGTTTTTT	CASRDREEGGELFF
.	TRBJ1-2	.	TRBV10-2	TGCGCCAGCAGTGAGTCGAATTCGGTGGGCTGGGGCTACACCTTC	CASSESNSVGWGYTF
.	TRBJ1-1	many	TRBV28	TGTGCCAGCTCGACTGGGGGTTGGACTGAAGCTTTCTTT	CASSTGGWTEAFF
.	TRBJ2-2	many	TRBV28	TGTGCCAGCAGTTTACGGCTAATCGTGGAGGCGAGGCACGGGGAGCTGTTTTTT	CASSLRLIVEARHGELFF
.	TRBJ1-4	many	TRBV12-3/TRBV12-4	TGTGCCAGCAGCCGAAGAATCGGGGCAACTAATGAAAAACTGTTTTTT	CASSRRIGATNEKLFF
.	TRBJ2-1	many	TRBV20-1	TGCAGTGCCTCCCGGGCCCTATACAATGAGCAGTTCTTC	CSASRALYNEQFF
.	TRBJ2-7	.	TRBV4-1	TGCGCCAGCAGCCAAGGATCAGCCAGATACGACTACGAGCAGTACTTC	CASSQGSARYDYEQYF
.	TRBJ2-5	many	TRBV6-1	TGTGCCAGCAGGGAGGGGGGGTCAGAGACCCAGTACTTC	CASREGGSETQYF
.	TRBJ2-1	.	TRBV20-1	TGCAGTGCGGCCGCAAACTACGATGAGCAGTTCTTC	CSAAANYDEQFF
TRBD1	TRBJ2-7	.	TRBV7-6	TGTGCCAGCAGCTTAGCGACAGGGGGCTGGTACGAGCAGTACTTC	CASSLATGGWYEQYF
TRBD2	TRBJ2-5	many	TRBV28	TGTGCCAGCAGTCTAGGTTTAGCGGGAGAGCCCGAAGAGACCCAGTACTTC	CASSLGLAGEPEETQYF
.	TRBJ2-7	many	TRBV30	TGTGCCTGGAGTCCAGGCCCAAACTACGAGCAGTACTTC	CAWSPGPNYEQYF
.	TRBJ1-1	many	TRBV28	TGTGCCAGCAGTTTAAATTGGGAAGCTTTCTTT	CASSLNWEAFF
.	TRBJ2-7	many	TRBV7-2	TGTGCCAGCAGCTTAGTCTCCTCGGGGAGCTCCTACGAGCAGTACTTC	CASSLVSSGSSYEQYF
.	TRBJ1-2	many	TRBV27	TGTGCCAGCAGCGGACAGTCCACACTCTATGGCTACACCTTC	CASSGQSTLYGYTF
TRBD2	TRBJ2-7	many	TRBV6-1	TGTGCCAGCAGCCGCGGACTAGCGGAACCCCTGGGCGAGCAGTACTTC	CASSRGLAEPLGEQYF
.	TRBJ2-1	many	TRBV7-9	TGTGCCAGCAGCTTATCGAACATTCGCAATGAGCAGTTCTTC	CASSLSNIRNEQFF
.	TRBJ2-1	few	TRBV6-5	TGTGCCAGCAGTTACCCAAGCCTAGCTTCCAATGAGCAGTTCTTC	CASSYPSLASNEQFF
TRBD1	TRBJ2-2	many	TRBV7-2	TGTGCCATCACCCCCGGGACAGCGAACACCGGGGAGCTGTTTTTT	CAITPGTANTGELFF
.	TRBJ1-2	once	TRBV12-3/TRBV12-4	TGTGCCAGCACCTCATCGGTGGGCAGGGGCTATGGCTACACCTTC	CASTSSVGRGYGYTF
.	TRBJ2-1	many	TRBV27	TGTGCCAGCAGTTTGAATCCGTGGCAGGCGGCGAGCTCCTACAATGAGCAGTTCTTC	CASSLNPWQAASSYNEQFF
.	TRBJ2-7	few	TRBV6-5	TGTGCCAGCAGTTATCAACCCGGCTACGAGCAGTACTTC	CASSYQPGYEQYF
.	TRBJ2-7	.	TRBV5-1	TGTGCCAGCAGCTTGGCGGGACAGTGGCCCCTCGGGCAGTACTTC	CASSLAGQWPLGQYF
TRBD2	TRBJ2-7	few	TRBV5-6	TGTGCCAGCTTTATTAGCGGGAGTACGTACGACGAGCAGTACTTC	CASFISGSTYDEQYF
.	TRBJ1-1	few	TRBV6-2/TRBV6-3	TGTGCCAGCAGTTACTCGCCAGGGGCCAACACTGAAGCTTTCTTT	CASSYSPGANTEAFF
TRBD2	TRBJ2-1	.	TRBV18	TGTGCCAGCTCACCGATTAGACTAGCGGGATACAATGAGCAGTTCTTC	CASSPIRLAGYNEQFF
.	TRBJ2-2	.	TRBV4-3	TGCGCCAGCAGCCAAGATTCGGGGAATCCCGGGGAGCTGTTTTTT	CASSQDSGNPGELFF
.	TRBJ1-1	many	TRBV24-1	TGTGCCACCAGTGATGAGGGGAACACTGAAGCTTTCTTT	CATSDEGNTEAFF
.	TRBJ1-5	few	TRBV19	TGTGCCAGTAGGATCCGACACCCTCCGGATCAGCCCCAGCATTTT	CASRIRHPPDQPQHF
.	TRBJ2-7	many	TRBV19	TGTGCCAGTCGTAAGACAGGAACCTCCTACGAGCAGTACTTC	CASRKTGTSYEQYF
.	TRBJ2-3	.	TRBV11-2	TGTGCCAGCAGCTTAAGGCTAACGGGATCCACAGATACGCAGTATTTT	CASSLRLTGSTDTQYF
.	TRBJ2-2	many	TRBV20-1	TGCAGTGCTCCAAAGACCGGGGAGCTGTTTTTT	CSAPKTGELFF
.	TRBJ2-1	many	TRBV7-3	TGTGCCAGCAGCTCGGGACCGCAACCCTACAATGAGCAGTTCTTC	CASSSGPQPYNEQFF
.	TRBJ1-1	once	TRBV5-4	TGTGCCAGCAGCTTTCTCGGGGGGGCGGTCATGAACACTGAAGCTTTCTTT	CASSFLGGAVMNTEAFF
TRBD1	TRBJ2-5	many	TRBV12-3/TRBV12-4	TGTGCCAGCAGTTCCTCTGGGACAGGGAGAGGGACCCAGTACTTC	CASSSSGTGRGTQYF
.	TRBJ2-1	many	TRBV4-1	TGCGCCAGCAGCCAAAACATAGTAGCTAGCCTGAACAATGAGCAGTTCTTC	CASSQNIVASLNNEQFF
.	TRBJ2-7	.	TRBV15	TGTGCCACCAGCAGAGATCTTTCCCGCGAGCAGTACTTC	CATSRDLSREQYF
.	TRBJ2-5	few	TRBV6-5	TGTGCCAGCAGTTACTCGAGATTGAACCAAGAGACCCAGTACTTC	CASSYSRLNQETQYF
.	TRBJ1-1	many	TRBV7-9	TGTGCCAGCAGCTTAAAAAAGACGGACTCTGAAGCTTTCTTT	CASSLKKTDSEAFF
.	TRBJ2-4	.	TRBV20-1	TGCAGTGTTTCGGAGTTGGACAAAAACATTCAGTACTTC	CSVSELDKNIQYF
TRBD2	TRBJ2-7	.	TRBV7-9	TGTGCCAGCAGCATTAAATGGACTAGCGGGAGAAACGCCTACGAGCAGTACTTC	CASSIKWTSGRNAYEQYF
.	TRBJ1-1	.	TRBV5-6	TGTGCCAGCAGCTTCCGGGACACCCTCGCTGAAGCTTTCTTT	CASSFRDTLAEAFF
.	TRBJ1-5	.	TRBV6-1	TGTGCCAGCAGGGACAACAGCGGTTCCAATCAGCCCCAGCATTTT	CASRDNSGSNQPQHF
.	TRBJ1-4	.	TRBV10-3	TGTGCCATCCGACAGGTCTCTAATGAAAAACTGTTTTTT	CAIRQVSNEKLFF